These 7 T cell receptor beta chains were all obtained from the same sample, sequenced in a study of regulatory and conventional T cells in RAG deficiency. Measured with immunoSEQ multiplex PCR; TCRdb has only the in-frame clones, and not every one. This repertoire shows about 46,000 clones, around 90% found once; its top ten account for approximately 0.51%. Blood CD4+ CD25-low CD127-high conventional T cells supplied the genomic DNA template. In addition, the sample was reused for a study of regulatory T cells. That study adds: The PCR used 52 TRBV and 13 TRBJ primers.

The material sequenced was CD4+ effector T cells sorted from blood. The receptors originated from a human donor in good health.

The V call is TRBV27, the J call TRBJ1-6; D not resolved. V gave up 2 bases and J gave up 7 bases, with 3 bases separating them. The CDR3 is 12 residues long. Germline V gene data show CDR1 as MNHEY and CDR2 as SMNVEV (reference sequence). The CDR3 DNA reads as TGTGCCAGCAGTTTACAAAATTCACCCCTCCACTTT. It yields the protein CASSLQNSPLHF.

The V gene is TRBV28, the J gene TRBJ1-2, with TRBD1 matching over 10 bases. The CDR3 spans 13 residues. J lost 8 bases, V lost 5 bases, and 5 bases had no gene match. CDR1 MDHEN and CDR2 SYDVKM come from the germline V gene. The CDR3 region has the DNA TGTGCCAGCAGTCAGGGACAGGGGAAAGGCTACACCTTC. It codes for CASSQGQGKGYTF.

This clone was observed a single time. The chain combines TRBV2 with TRBJ1-5; D possibly corresponds to TRBD1 (5 bases). CDR3 size: 14 residues. CDR1 is SNHLY, CDR2 FYNNEI, per germline. V was cut by 3 bases and J by 9 bases, with 15 bases left in between. In DNA, the CDR3 is TGTGCCAGCAGTGACGGGGCGGGTCGGTTGCCCCAGCATTTT. It translates to CASSDGAGRLPQHF.

V and J are TRBV15 and TRBJ2-2, with no clear D. V was pared by 1 base and J by 9 bases, with 12 bases between. CDR1 and CDR2 (germline): LNHNV, YYDKDF (reference sequence). The CDR3 is 14 residues long. The CDR3 region has the DNA TGTGCCACCAGCAGAGTCGGCTCCCCCCGGGAGCTGTTTTTT. It codes for CATSRVGSPRELFF.

CDR3 sequence reads: CATSRDDPGTPDNYGYTF. CDR3 nucleotides: TGTGCCACCAGCAGAGATGATCCCGGGACACCGGATAACTATGGCTACACCTTC. The rearrangement uses TRBV15 and TRBJ1-2, with a tentative D call TRBD1 (6 bases). Germline V lookup: CDR1 LNHNV, CDR2 YYDKDF (reference sequence). The CDR3 length is 18 residues. Between the trimmed V and J ends, which lost 0 bases and 1 base, there was a span of 18 bases.

The chain employs TRBV28 and TRBJ2-1; 11 bases line up with TRBD2. The CDR3 runs to 17 residues. The V and J ends lost 2 bases and 2 bases, in that order; junction bases with no gene match: 5. CDR1 is MDHEN, CDR2 SYDVKM, per germline. DNA for the CDR3: TGTGCCAGCAGTTTAGGTAGCGGGGGGGCCACCTACAATGAGCAGTTCTTC. As protein: CASSLGSGGATYNEQFF.

The rearrangement links TRBV6-1 to TRBJ1-1; D uncertain. Per the germline V gene, CDR1 is MNHNS and CDR2 is SASEGT. The CDR3 has 12 amino acids. The V end was cut by 1 base, the J end by 3 bases, with 3 bases between. CDR3 loop: CASSEGYTEAFF. The CDR3 nucleotides read TGTGCCAGCAGTGAAGGGTACACTGAAGCTTTCTTT.